The T cell receptor (beta chain) described here comes from a study of tumor and adjacent non-tumor tissue in lung cancer. Study details: Stage I to III disease affected roughly ten men and roughly 5 women aged roughly 30 to 80.

About this clonotype: The antigen is not known. At one of its ends the junction is not consistent with the germline gene, which may arise from a read error.

No cell sorting was done before RNA was extracted from the tissue. Three rounds of nested PCR, following a modified ARM-PCR protocol, produced the TCRbeta library. TCRdb reanalysed the multiplex PCR reads using MiXCR and keeps one entry per CDR3 protein. The top ten clones hold 13% of a sample with over 60,000 distinct CDR3 sequences, 75% to 90% of them seen once. Study results and caveats: Normal lung showed higher cumulative top 100 clone frequency than tumor. Compared with tumor, normal lung showed significantly lower TCR diversity. Shorter survival was associated with higher TCR diversity in tumors.

This CDR3 is 14 amino acids long. The germline V gene encodes CDR1 DFQATT and CDR2 SNEGSKA (reference sequence). The sample was lung tumor tissue. The source is a woman in her forties or fifties with non-small cell lung cancer. This chain connects TRBV20-1 to TRBJ2-5; a possible D gene is TRBD2 (5 bases). CDR3 loop: CSASTRRSLETQYF. In DNA, the CDR3 is TGCAGTGCTAGTACCAGGAGGTCCTTAGAGACCCAATACTTC.